A selection of T cell receptor beta chains follows, all from one sample in a study of beta chain features in type 1 diabetes. Data came from immunoSEQ multiplex PCR; TCRdb stores just in-frame clones and leaves some out. Here the sample spans about 150,000 clones, less than 15% being singletons. The specimen was central memory CD4+ T cells from blood. These receptors came from a man in his late teens or twenties with type 1 diabetes. CDR3s include the opening cysteine and the closing phenylalanine or tryptophan. The D gene is left open where the match is weak. Clone size appears in some rows only: once, few, many, or a class for an expanded clone.

clone_size	d_call	j_call	v_call	cdr3_nt	cdr3_aa
NA	NA	TRBJ2-7	TRBV30	TGTGCCTGGAGTGGTACAGGGTTGCTAAGGGTCGAGCAGTACTTC	CAWSGTGLLRVEQYF
many	TRBD2	TRBJ2-3	TRBV15	TGTGCCACCAGCAGAGAGGCTAGCGGGGGAGATACGCAGTATTTT	CATSREASGGDTQYF
NA	TRBD1	TRBJ2-5	TRBV5-4	TGTGCCAGCAGCTCCGACAGGGGCAAGACCCAGTACTTC	CASSSDRGKTQYF
NA	TRBD1	TRBJ1-1	TRBV7-9	TGTGCCATCGTTAGAGACAGGGCCACTGAAGCTTTCTTT	CAIVRDRATEAFF
few	TRBD2	TRBJ2-2	TRBV28	TGTGCCAGCACCCCCGGGACTAGAGTGCATAGTGGGGAGCTGTTTTTT	CASTPGTRVHSGELFF
NA	TRBD1	TRBJ1-2	TRBV28	TGTGCCAGCGGACAGGGGGCGAAGGGCTACACCTTC	CASGQGAKGYTF
NA	NA	TRBJ1-3	TRBV7-2	TGTGCCAGCAGCTTAGACCGGCCAGAAGGAAACACCATATATTTT	CASSLDRPEGNTIYF
NA	NA	TRBJ1-1	TRBV29-1	TGCAGCGCCGCGACAGACCTTGAAGCTTTCTTT	CSAATDLEAFF
few	NA	TRBJ2-3	TRBV6-1	TGTGCCAGCAGTCCCGTGGACGGGAGCACAGATACGCAGTATTTT	CASSPVDGSTDTQYF
few	TRBD1	TRBJ2-5	TRBV19	TGTGCCAGTAGTAAAAACAGGGGTCCCCAAGAGACCCAGTACTTC	CASSKNRGPQETQYF
few	NA	TRBJ1-6	TRBV14	TGTGCCAGCAGCCAAGATCCGGACTCACCCCTCCACTTT	CASSQDPDSPLHF
few	TRBD2	TRBJ2-7	TRBV28	TGTGCCAGCAGGCCTAGCGGGGCCACCTACGAGCAGTACTTC	CASRPSGATYEQYF
many	NA	TRBJ2-3	TRBV28	TGTGCCTGGGCCGGGCCTCAGGGTACGCAGTATTTT	CAWAGPQGTQYF
few	NA	TRBJ2-1	TRBV27	TGTGCCAGCAGCCTCGGGGGTCTCTCCTACAATGAGCAGTTCTTC	CASSLGGLSYNEQFF
medium-sized	NA	TRBJ2-3	TRBV11-2	TGTGCCAGCAGCCACAGCACAGATACGCAGTATTTT	CASSHSTDTQYF
NA	NA	TRBJ2-5	TRBV6-1	TGTGCCAGCAGTGAAAAATGGGGGGCTGGGGAAGAGACCCAGTACTTC	CASSEKWGAGEETQYF